The source of this T cell receptor beta chain is a study of T-cell memory formation after mild COVID-19. The junction had 6 bases not matched to a gene; V was cut back by 8 bases and J by 3 bases. The germline V gene has CDR1 LGHNA and CDR2 YNFKEQ. The CDR3 runs 13 residues. This clonotype was detected a few times. 5'RACE primed at constant segments yielded TCR alpha and TCR beta cDNA libraries bearing sample barcodes and UMIs. TCRdb processed the 5' RACE reads anew with MiXCR; each CDR3 protein has one entry. The sample yields 500,000 to 550,000 distinct CDR3 sequences, roughly 20% seen once. The TCR originated in an adult woman who had mild COVID-19 (a few samples of this study predate the infection). Cell type and time point are not known. What was sequenced was PBMCs or a T cell subset sorted from them (not recorded which). The rearrangement joins TRBV4-2 to TRBJ1-1; 7 nucleotides agree with TRBD1. CDR3: CASGRQGDTEAFF. Written as DNA, the CDR3 is TGTGCCAGCGGTCGACAGGGTGACACTGAAGCTTTCTTT.